Included here is one T cell receptor beta chain sequence, with context. Antigen specificity is unknown. This record comes from a study of cytomegalovirus exposure and HLA in healthy donors. General study points: Around 160 TCR beta chains were listed as cytomegalovirus-associated.

V lost 7 bases and J lost 2; bases outside the gene matches: 10. This CDR3 region has 16 residues. Germline CDR1 reads MDHEN; CDR2 reads SYDVKM. Use of 60 Vbeta and 13 Jbeta primers characterized the PCR. Only in-frame clones appear in the TCRdb table, and some are missing; sequencing was by immunoSEQ multiplex PCR. The data contain 150,000 to 200,000 clones, more than 75% of them singletons. The chain uses TRBV28 and TRBJ2-7, with 11 bases aligning to TRBD2. This TCR was recovered from a woman aged 25 to 39 in good health and CMV-seropositive. The sample taken for sequencing was PBMCs. The CDR3 DNA sequence: TGTGCCAGCAACCTCCCTCTAGCGGGGGGCCCCTACGAGCAGTACTTC. Residues: CASNLPLAGGPYEQYF.